The next 2 T cell receptor beta chains were all read from a single sample in a study of blood T cells in healthy people across ages. A sample-barcoded 5' primer and a J-beta primer mix were used in a second PCR of about 7 to 12 cycles. From the 5' RACE reads, TCRdb called clonotypes with MiXCR, one entry per CDR3 protein. The sample consists of fewer than 2,000,000 distinct CDR3 sequences, 30% to 40% of them appearing once. Sequenced material: blood. The receptors were sampled from a human donor in good health.

The chain joins TRBV12-3 or TRBV12-4 to TRBJ2-7, with TRBD2 matching 9 bases. V dropped 6 bases and J dropped 1; count of bases not matched to a gene: 13. The CDR3 runs to 17 residues. The CDR3, as DNA: TGTGCCAGCAGCCCTCAGGTGAAGCGGGGGGCATCCTACGAGCAGTACTTC. This translates into CASSPQVKRGASYEQYF.

The sample holds a few counts of this clonotype. The chain is built from TRBV20-1 and TRBJ1-2, with 7 positions matching TRBD1. From germline, CDR1 is DFQATT and CDR2 SNEGSKA (reference sequence). There are 13 residues in the CDR3. The V gene end was trimmed by 5 bases and the J gene end by 6 bases; junction bases not matched to a gene: 9. The CDR3 coding sequence is TGCAGTGCTTCCTTGGACAGGATGGATGGCTACACCTTC. Its translation is CSASLDRMDGYTF.